This TCR beta chain stems from a study of blood T cell repertoires in COVID-19. The overall study: The United States, Italy and Spain provided the acute and convalescent COVID-19 samples. T cells, B-cell-depleted T cells, or PBMCs supplied cDNA or gDNA.

The ends were cut back, 5 bases at V and 0 bases at J, with 11 bases in the middle. Germline loops: CDR1 MNHEY, CDR2 SVGAGI. This CDR3 comprises 15 residues. Original methodology: Scientists estimated how many nucleated cells there were by amplifying reference gene primers. Libraries were prepared by immunoSEQ multiplex PCR; TCRdb keeps only in-frame clonotypes and omits some of them. The V and J calls and clone size were taken over from that table, and D and trimming were inferred from the DNA. The profile shows tens of thousands of clones, about 74% of them singletons. The sequencing input was peripheral blood. V usage is TRBV6-5 and J usage is TRBJ2-1, with a possible D match to TRBD1 (6 bases). The sequence derives from a human donor in a cohort sampled during active COVID-19. The CDR3 sequence is CASSRTVSSYNEQFF. The CDR3 DNA sequence: TGTGCCAGCAGTAGGACAGTGAGCTCCTACAATGAGCAGTTCTTC.